This TCR beta chain was recovered during a study of blood T cell repertoires in COVID-19. About the study: Sites across the United States, Italy and Spain contributed samples from acute and convalescent COVID-19. The cDNA or gDNA used as material had been derived from T cells, B-cell-depleted T cells, or PBMCs.

TCRdb's table, derived via immunoSEQ multiplex PCR, lists solely in-frame clones and lacks some. The data contain about 140,000 clones, 80% to 90% of them singletons. The sequence was obtained from a woman aged 45-65 years with acute or convalescent COVID-19. Sequencing was performed on peripheral blood.

The CDR3: CASSLLGTSGYNEQFF. The CDR3 region has the DNA TGTGCCAGCAGTTTACTTGGGACTAGCGGGTACAATGAGCAGTTCTTC. The rearrangement uses TRBV27 and TRBJ2-1; 12 bases align to TRBD2. The V gene end was trimmed by 2 bases and the J gene end by 4 bases; junction bases not matched to a gene: 3. This CDR3 has 16 amino acids. Germline V gene lookup returns CDR1 MNHEY and CDR2 SMNVEV (reference sequence).